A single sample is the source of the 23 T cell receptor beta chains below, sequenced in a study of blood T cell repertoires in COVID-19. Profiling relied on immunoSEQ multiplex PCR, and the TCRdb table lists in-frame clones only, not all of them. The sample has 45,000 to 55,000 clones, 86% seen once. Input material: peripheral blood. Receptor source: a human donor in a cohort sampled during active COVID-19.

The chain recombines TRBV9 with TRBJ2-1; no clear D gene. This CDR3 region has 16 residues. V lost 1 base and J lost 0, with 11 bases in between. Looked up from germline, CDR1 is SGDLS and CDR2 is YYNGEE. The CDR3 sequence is CASSVRPVSSYNEQFF. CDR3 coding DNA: TGTGCCAGCAGCGTACGTCCGGTTAGCTCCTACAATGAGCAGTTCTTC.

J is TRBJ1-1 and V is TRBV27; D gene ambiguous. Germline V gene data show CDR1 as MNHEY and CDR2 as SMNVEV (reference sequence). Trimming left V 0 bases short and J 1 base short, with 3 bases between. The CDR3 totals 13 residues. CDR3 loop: CASSLSRNTEAFF. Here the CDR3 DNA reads TGTGCCAGCAGTTTATCGAGGAACACTGAAGCTTTCTTT.

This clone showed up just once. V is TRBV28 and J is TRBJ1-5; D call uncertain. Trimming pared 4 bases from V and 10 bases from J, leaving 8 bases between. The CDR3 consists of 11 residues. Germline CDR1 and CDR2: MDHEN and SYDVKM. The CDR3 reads CASSSESPQHF. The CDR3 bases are TGTGCCAGCAGTTCGGAGTCCCCCCAGCATTTT.

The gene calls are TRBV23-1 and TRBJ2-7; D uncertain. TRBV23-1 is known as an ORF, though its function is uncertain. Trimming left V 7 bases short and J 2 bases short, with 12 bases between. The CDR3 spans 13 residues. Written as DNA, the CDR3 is TGCGCCAGCATGAGTGTATCTCCCTACGAGCAGTACTTC. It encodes CASMSVSPYEQYF.

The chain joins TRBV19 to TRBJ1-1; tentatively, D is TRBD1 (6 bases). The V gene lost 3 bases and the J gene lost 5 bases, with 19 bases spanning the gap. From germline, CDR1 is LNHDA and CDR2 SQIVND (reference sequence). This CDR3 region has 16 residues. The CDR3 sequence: CASSMSSGQYQTEAFF. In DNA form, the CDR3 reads TGTGCCAGTAGTATGAGTTCCGGACAGTATCAGACTGAAGCTTTCTTT.

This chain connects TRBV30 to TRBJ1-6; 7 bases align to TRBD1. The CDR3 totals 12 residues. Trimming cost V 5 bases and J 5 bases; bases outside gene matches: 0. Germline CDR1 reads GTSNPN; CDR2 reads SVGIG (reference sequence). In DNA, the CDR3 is TGTGCCTGGGGACAGGATAATTCACCCCTCCACTTT. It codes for CAWGQDNSPLHF.

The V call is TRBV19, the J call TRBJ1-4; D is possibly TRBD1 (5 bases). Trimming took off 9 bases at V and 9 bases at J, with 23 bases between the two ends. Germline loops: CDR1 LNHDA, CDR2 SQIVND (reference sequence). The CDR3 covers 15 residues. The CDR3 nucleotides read TGTGCCAGCCGGGGGGATGGAGGGAGAGAGAAAAAACTGTTTTTT. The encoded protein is CASRGDGGREKKLFF. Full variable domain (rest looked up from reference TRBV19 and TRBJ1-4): DGGITQSPKYLFRKEGQNVTLSCEQNLNHDAMYWYRQDPGQGLRLIYYSQIVNDFQKGDIAEGYSVSREKKESFPLTVTSAQKNPTAFYLCASRGDGGREKKLFFGSGTQLSVL.

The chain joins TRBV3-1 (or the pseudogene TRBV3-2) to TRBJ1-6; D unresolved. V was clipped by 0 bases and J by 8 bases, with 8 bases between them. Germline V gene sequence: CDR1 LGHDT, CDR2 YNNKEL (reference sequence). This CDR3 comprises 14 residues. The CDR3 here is CASSQDQVYSPLHF. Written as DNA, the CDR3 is TGTGCCAGCAGCCAAGATCAGGTCTATTCACCCCTCCACTTT.

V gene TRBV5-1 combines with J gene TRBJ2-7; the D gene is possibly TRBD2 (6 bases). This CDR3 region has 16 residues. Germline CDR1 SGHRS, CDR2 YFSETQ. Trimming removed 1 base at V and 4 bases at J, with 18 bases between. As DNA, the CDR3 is TGCGCCAGCAGCTTGTACTACGGCGGGACCGAATACGAGCAGTACTTC. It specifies CASSLYYGGTEYEQYF.

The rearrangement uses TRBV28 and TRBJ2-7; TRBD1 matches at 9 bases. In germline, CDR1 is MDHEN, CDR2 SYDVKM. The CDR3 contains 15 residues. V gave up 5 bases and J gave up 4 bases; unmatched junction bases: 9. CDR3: CASSPPGTGSYEQYF. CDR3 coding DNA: TGTGCCAGCAGTCCTCCCGGGACAGGGAGTTACGAGCAGTACTTC. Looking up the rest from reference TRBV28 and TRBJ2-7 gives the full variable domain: DVKVTQSSRYLVKRTGEKVFLECVQDMDHENMFWYRQDPGLGLRLIYFSYDVKMKEKGDIPEGYSVSREKKERFSLILESASTNQTSMYLCASSPPGTGSYEQYFGPGTRLTVT.

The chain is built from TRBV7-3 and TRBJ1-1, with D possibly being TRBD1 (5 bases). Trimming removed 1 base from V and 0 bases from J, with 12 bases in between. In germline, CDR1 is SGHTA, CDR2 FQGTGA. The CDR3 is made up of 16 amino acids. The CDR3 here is CASSLSTGTMNTEAFF. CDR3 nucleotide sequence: TGTGCCAGCAGCTTAAGTACAGGCACCATGAACACTGAAGCTTTCTTT.

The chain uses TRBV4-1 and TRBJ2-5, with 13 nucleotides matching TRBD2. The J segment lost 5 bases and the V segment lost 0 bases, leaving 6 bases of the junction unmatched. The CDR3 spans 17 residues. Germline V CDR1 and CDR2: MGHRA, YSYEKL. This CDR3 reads CASSQEGLAGAGETQYF. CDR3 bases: TGCGCCAGCAGCCAAGAAGGACTAGCGGGGGCCGGGGAGACCCAGTACTTC.

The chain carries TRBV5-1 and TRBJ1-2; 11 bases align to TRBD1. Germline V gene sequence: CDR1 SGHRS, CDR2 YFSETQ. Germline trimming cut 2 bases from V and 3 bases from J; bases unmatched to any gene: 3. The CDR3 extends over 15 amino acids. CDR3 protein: CASSFRDRGYYGYTF. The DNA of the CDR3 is TGCGCCAGCAGCTTCCGGGACAGGGGGTACTATGGCTACACCTTC.

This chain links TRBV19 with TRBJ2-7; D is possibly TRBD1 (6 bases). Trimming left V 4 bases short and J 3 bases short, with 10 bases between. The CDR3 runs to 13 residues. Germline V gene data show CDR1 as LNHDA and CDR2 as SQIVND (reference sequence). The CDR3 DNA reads TGTGCCAGTAGTAAGGACAGAGGCTACGAGCAGTACTTC. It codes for CASSKDRGYEQYF.

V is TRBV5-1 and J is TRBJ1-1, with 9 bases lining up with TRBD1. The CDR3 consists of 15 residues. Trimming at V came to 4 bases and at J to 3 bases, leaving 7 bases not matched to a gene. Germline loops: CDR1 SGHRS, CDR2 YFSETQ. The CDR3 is CASSAGDRADTEAFF. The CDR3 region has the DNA TGCGCCAGCAGCGCCGGGGACAGGGCGGACACTGAAGCTTTCTTT.

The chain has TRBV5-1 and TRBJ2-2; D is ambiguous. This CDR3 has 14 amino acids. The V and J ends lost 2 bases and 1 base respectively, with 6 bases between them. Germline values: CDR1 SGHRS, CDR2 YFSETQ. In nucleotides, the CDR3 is TGCGCCAGCAGCTTATATCTGAACACCGGGGAGCTGTTTTTT. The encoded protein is CASSLYLNTGELFF.

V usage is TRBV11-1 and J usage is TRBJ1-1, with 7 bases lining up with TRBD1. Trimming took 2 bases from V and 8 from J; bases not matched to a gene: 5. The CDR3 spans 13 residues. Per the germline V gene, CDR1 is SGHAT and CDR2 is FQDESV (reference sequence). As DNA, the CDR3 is TGTGCCAGCAGCTTATGGGGACAGAACGAAGCTTTCTTT. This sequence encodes CASSLWGQNEAFF. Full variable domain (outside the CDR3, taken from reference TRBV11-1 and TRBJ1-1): EAEVAQSPRYKITEKSQAVAFWCDPISGHATLYWYRQILGQGPELLVQFQDESVVDDSQLPKDRFSAERLKGVDSTLKIQPAELGDSAMYLCASSLWGQNEAFFGQGTRLTVV.

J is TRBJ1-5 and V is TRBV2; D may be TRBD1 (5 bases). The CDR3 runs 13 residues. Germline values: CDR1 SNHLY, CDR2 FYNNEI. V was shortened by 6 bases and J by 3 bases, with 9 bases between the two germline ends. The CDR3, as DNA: TGTGCCAGCAGACAGGATTTCAATCAGCCCCAGCATTTT. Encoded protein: CASRQDFNQPQHF.

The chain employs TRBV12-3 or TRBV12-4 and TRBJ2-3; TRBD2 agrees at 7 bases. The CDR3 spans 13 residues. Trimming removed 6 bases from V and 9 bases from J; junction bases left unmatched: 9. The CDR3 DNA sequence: TGTGCCAGCAGGATATTTGTGGGAGGGACGCAGTATTTT. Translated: CASRIFVGGTQYF.

CDR3 in amino acids: CASSGGLTEAFF. The CDR3 DNA follows: TGCGCCAGCAGCGGGGGCCTAACTGAAGCTTTCTTT. This chain links TRBV5-1 with TRBJ1-1; D possibly corresponds to TRBD1 (6 bases). Trimming stripped 4 bases from V and 5 bases from J, with 9 bases between. The CDR3 extends over 12 amino acids. CDR1 SGHRS and CDR2 YFSETQ come from the germline V gene.

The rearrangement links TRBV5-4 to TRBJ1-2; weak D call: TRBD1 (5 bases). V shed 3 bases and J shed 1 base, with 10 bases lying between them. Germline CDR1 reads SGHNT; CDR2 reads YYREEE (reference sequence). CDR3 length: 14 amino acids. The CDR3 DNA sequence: TGTGCCAGCAGCTCTATGACAGATAACTATGGCTACACCTTC. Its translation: CASSSMTDNYGYTF. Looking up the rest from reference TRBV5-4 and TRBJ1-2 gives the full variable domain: ETGVTQSPTHLIKTRGQQVTLRCSSQSGHNTVSWYQQALGQGPQFIFQYYREEENGRGNFPPRFSGLQFPNYSSELNVNALELDDSALYLCASSSMTDNYGYTFGSGTRLTVV.

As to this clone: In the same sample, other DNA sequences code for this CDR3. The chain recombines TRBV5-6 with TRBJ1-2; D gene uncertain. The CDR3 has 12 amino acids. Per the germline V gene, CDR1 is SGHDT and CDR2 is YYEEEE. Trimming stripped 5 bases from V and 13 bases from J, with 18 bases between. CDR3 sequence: CASSLRRNSGTF. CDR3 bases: TGTGCCAGCAGTTTGCGTCGGAATTCGGGCACCTTC.

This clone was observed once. CDR3 protein: CASRAVVGQQPQHF. In nucleotides, the CDR3 is TGTGCCAGCAGAGCGGTAGTAGGTCAGCAGCCCCAGCATTTT. This chain joins TRBV6-5 and TRBJ1-5; no firm D call. CDR3 length: 14 residues. Germline-derived CDR1 and CDR2 are MNHEY and SVGAGI. V dropped 6 bases and J dropped 7 bases, with 16 bases sitting between them.